The clone carrying this T cell receptor (beta chain) was observed a handful of times. The antigen remains undetermined. Reverse transcribing all isolated RNA meant expressed TCRB transcripts were sequenced. Sequenced by immunoSEQ multiplex PCR; TCRdb stores in-frame clones only, minus some. The top ten hold 0.94% of the sample, which has roughly 150,000 clones, 7.8% seen once. The data are from a study of beta chain features in type 1 diabetes. Germline CDR1 and CDR2: LNHNV and YYDKDF (reference sequence). This CDR3 spans 13 amino acids. V shed 0 bases and J shed 10 bases, with 10 bases lying between them. Findings and limits, study-wide: TCRB repertoires of naive, central memory and Treg cells appeared more similar among patients than among healthy donors. VDJ junctions from type 1 diabetes patients carried fewer insertions and larger deletions. Across all four CD4+ subsets, people with type 1 diabetes showed modestly shorter TCRB CDR3s.

Sequencing was carried out using central memory CD4+ T cells from blood. The genes are TRBV15 and TRBJ2-1; weak D call: TRBD2 (5 bases). The source of this sequence is a middle-aged woman with type 1 diabetes. CDR3 protein: CATSRDIGREQFF. In DNA, the CDR3 is TGTGCCACCAGCAGAGATATAGGGAGAGAGCAGTTCTTC.